Listed here are 18 T cell receptor beta chains from one sample, sequenced in a study of post-analysis software for immune sequencing data. General study points: Roughly five TRBV segments were more frequent in patients than controls; TRBV5-6, TRBV5-1 and TRBV20-1 belonged to this group.

Carried by the TCR beta cDNA libraries were unique molecular identifiers. TCRdb re-derived calls from the PCR reads in MiXCR, one entry per CDR3 protein. The data contain hundreds of thousands of distinct CDR3 sequences, approximately 37% of them singletons. These receptors have no identified antigens. The sequencing sample was made of blood. The receptors originated from a girl aged 2-10 years with multiple sclerosis.

This clonotype has just a few counts. The V call is TRBV29-1, the J call TRBJ2-1; no definite D call. With 5 bases removed from V and 3 bases from J, the gap between germline ends came to 11 bases. Germline V gives CDR1 SQVTM, CDR2 ANQGSEA. This CDR3 has 13 residues. The DNA for the CDR3 is TGCAGCGTTTTGGACCCTTTCTACAATGAGCAGTTCTTC. Protein: CSVLDPFYNEQFF.

This clonotype was seen a handful of times. The junction differs from germline at one of its ends, possibly a read error. The V call is TRBV6-5, the J call TRBJ2-3; no definite D call. CDR3 size: 17 residues. Germline V gives CDR1 MNHEY, CDR2 SVGAGI. The CDR3 nucleotides read TGTGTCAGCAGTTACCGACCCAAGGGTGCCCGATCAGATACGCAGTATTTT. As protein: CVSSYRPKGARSDTQYF.

As DNA, the CDR3 is TGCGCCAGCAGCCAAGTAAGTCAGTACCGCGAGCAGTTCTTC. Its protein product is CASSQVSQYREQFF. V and J are TRBV4-1 and TRBJ2-1; no clear D. The CDR3 is 14 amino acids. Trimming left V 1 base short and J 10 bases short, with 14 bases between. Germline CDR1 MGHRA, CDR2 YSYEKL.

The sample holds a few counts of this clonotype. The chain employs TRBV12-3 or TRBV12-4 and TRBJ2-1, with TRBD2 matching 10 bases. V was clipped by 6 bases and J by 15 bases; unmatched bases: 11. The CDR3 is 13 residues long. The chain's CDR3 is CASRSSGGRRPFF. CDR3 coding DNA: TGTGCCAGCAGGTCTAGCGGGGGCCGGAGGCCGTTCTTC.

There are a few counts of this clonotype. The gene calls are TRBV29-1 and TRBJ2-3; TRBD2 aligns across 8 bases. The CDR3 runs to 16 residues. With 0 bases clipped from V and 2 bases from J, the junction kept 7 bases outside the gene matches. From germline, CDR1 is SQVTM and CDR2 ANQGSEA. The CDR3 protein is CSVEDRAGVSTDTQYF. CDR3 in DNA: TGCAGCGTTGAAGATCGAGCGGGAGTGTCCACAGATACGCAGTATTTT.

The table lists this clonotype with a few counts. This chain joins TRBV5-1 and TRBJ2-7, with D perhaps matching TRBD1 (6 bases). Germline V lookup: CDR1 SGHRS, CDR2 YFSETQ. The V end lost 0 bases, the J end lost 3 bases, and 13 bases lay between the germline ends. CDR3 size: 15 residues. Here the CDR3 reads CASSLDDSRGYEQYF. The CDR3 DNA reads TGCGCCAGCAGCTTGGACGATTCCAGGGGCTACGAGCAGTACTTC.

This clonotype was counted between two and nine times. This chain connects TRBV7-2 to TRBJ2-4; the D is unclear. This CDR3 is built from 15 residues. Trimming removed 1 base from V and 0 bases from J, with 7 bases in between. From germline, CDR1 is SGHTA and CDR2 FQGNSA. The CDR3 spells CASSLVGLAKNIQYF. For the CDR3, the DNA is TGTGCCAGCAGCTTAGTAGGTCTAGCCAAAAACATTCAGTACTTC.

In this sample, this clonotype turned up once. V and J are TRBV7-9 and TRBJ1-3, with D tentatively TRBD1 (6 bases). The CDR3 is made up of 14 amino acids. The germline CDR1 and CDR2 sequences are SEHNR and FQNEAQ (reference sequence). Between the trimmed V and J ends, which lost 5 bases and 3 bases, there was a span of 11 bases. CDR3 amino acids: CASSRQDYGNTIYF. In nucleotides, the CDR3 is TGTGCCAGCAGCAGACAGGACTATGGAAACACCATATATTTT.

This clonotype occurred a few times. The chain uses TRBV27 and TRBJ1-2; D gene uncertain. This CDR3 spans 13 amino acids. The germline V gene encodes CDR1 MNHEY and CDR2 SMNVEV (reference sequence). V lost 6 bases, J lost 6 bases, and 14 bases lay in between. The CDR3 coding sequence is TGTGCCAGCAGCTCGAACGTCCTAGATGGCTACACCTTC. Translating gives CASSSNVLDGYTF.

The genes are TRBV6-6 and TRBJ1-1; D unclear. The V gene's germline CDR1 is MNHNY and CDR2 SVGAGI (reference sequence). This CDR3 is built from 17 residues. V was shortened by 0 bases and J by 0 bases, with 14 bases between the two germline ends. The CDR3, as DNA: TGTGCCAGCAGTTACTCGACCCTGCCAGACCTGAACACTGAAGCTTTCTTT. This gives the protein CASSYSTLPDLNTEAFF.

This clonotype appeared a few times. The CDR3 bases are TGCGCCAGCAGCTCGAACAGGGTCGCGTACGAGCAGTACTTC. Encoded protein: CASSSNRVAYEQYF. V gene TRBV5-1 combines with J gene TRBJ2-7, with D maybe TRBD1 (6 bases). CDR3 length: 14 residues. Germline V CDR1 and CDR2: SGHRS, YFSETQ. Trimming pared 3 bases from V and 4 bases from J, leaving 14 bases between.

The chain combines TRBV12-3 or TRBV12-4 with TRBJ2-5; D gene ambiguous. Trimming took 1 base from V and 5 from J, leaving 8 bases between them. The CDR3 sequence is 13 residues long. The CDR3 DNA is TGTGCCAGCAGTTTAGGCCCTCGTGAGACCCAGTACTTC. Translation: CASSLGPRETQYF.

This clonotype was observed many times. The chain is built from TRBV18 and TRBJ2-5, with 10 bases fitting TRBD2. Trimming removed 6 bases from V and 3 bases from J; junction bases left unmatched: 4. The CDR3 length is 14 residues. The germline gives CDR1 KGHSH, CDR2 LQKENI. CDR3 region: CASSLGLAKETQYF. CDR3 coding DNA: TGTGCCAGCTCCCTGGGACTAGCGAAAGAGACCCAGTACTTC.

This clonotype turned up a few times. The chain uses TRBV20-1 and TRBJ2-4, with no clear D. Matching the DNA end better, TRBJ2-5 makes the J call doubtful. CDR1 is DFQATT and CDR2 is SNEGSKA in the germline V gene (reference sequence). The CDR3 spans 11 residues. The CDR3 reads CSALPSETQYF. CDR3 bases: TGCAGTGCCCTACCCTCAGAGACCCAGTACTTC.

This clonotype has only a few counts. This chain links TRBV6-5 with TRBJ1-1, with D hard to call. Trimming pared 2 bases from V and 0 bases from J, leaving 10 bases between. Germline V gene data show CDR1 as MNHEY and CDR2 as SVGAGI. This CDR3 contains 15 residues. The CDR3: CASSYDDRLNTEAFF. In nucleotides, the CDR3 is TGTGCCAGCAGTTACGACGACCGACTGAACACTGAAGCTTTCTTT.

This chain links TRBV6-5 with TRBJ2-5; D uncertain. CDR3 length: 15 amino acids. Deletions cut 0 bases from V and 1 base from J, with 9 bases between. CDR1 is MNHEY, CDR2 SVGAGI, per germline. The CDR3: CASSYSLQLQETQYF. CDR3 nucleotides: TGTGCCAGCAGTTACTCCTTGCAGCTCCAAGAGACCCAGTACTTC.

The CDR3 sequence is CASKGGLNEQFF. The CDR3 nucleotides are TGTGCCAGCAAAGGGGGGCTCAATGAGCAGTTCTTC. The genes are TRBV6-5 and TRBJ2-1, with D perhaps assigned TRBD1 or TRBD2 (6 bases each). This CDR3 has 12 amino acids. CDR1 MNHEY and CDR2 SVGAGI come from the germline V gene. Trimming stripped 7 bases from V and 6 bases from J, with 10 bases between.

The rearrangement links TRBV5-1 to TRBJ2-1, with TRBD1 matching over 10 bases. The CDR3 totals 18 residues. CDR1 and CDR2 from the germline V gene are SGHRS and YFSETQ. Trimming removed 3 bases from V and 3 bases from J; junction bases left unmatched: 12. The CDR3 here is CASSSRTGGPRFYNEQFF. The CDR3 region has the DNA TGCGCCAGCAGCTCTAGGACAGGGGGGCCCCGCTTCTACAATGAGCAGTTCTTC.